One sample yielded the 8 T cell receptor beta chains listed below, sequenced in a study of T cell responses to AZD1222 COVID-19 vaccine. The repertoire was sequenced with immunoSEQ multiplex PCR; TCRdb's copy has only in-frame clones and lacks some. This sample has some 100,000 clones, with 92% found just once. Material: peripheral blood, obtained 28 days after the second AZD1222 dose. All receptors derive from an adult who received the AZD1222 COVID-19 vaccine.

The chain couples TRBV7-9 to TRBJ1-4; a weak D match, TRBD1 (5 bases). Trimming removed 1 base from V and 6 bases from J, with 12 bases in between. The CDR3 loop spans 15 amino acids. Looked up from germline, CDR1 is SEHNR and CDR2 is FQNEAQ (reference sequence). CDR3 residues: CASSLGLTEYEKLFF. The CDR3 DNA reads TGTGCCAGCAGCTTAGGATTGACAGAGTATGAAAAACTGTTTTTT. Complete variable domain (other parts from reference TRBV7-9 and TRBJ1-4): DTGVSQNPRHKITKRGQNVTFRCDPISEHNRLYWYRQTLGQGPEFLTYFQNEAQLEKSRLLSDRFSAERPKGSFSTLEIQRTEQGDSAMYLCASSLGLTEYEKLFFGSGTQLSVL.

Here the CDR3 DNA reads TGTGCCAGCAGCGCAAGACAGGGGCAGCAGAGCTATGGCTACACCTTC. Translating gives CASSARQGQQSYGYTF. The V gene is TRBV9, the J gene TRBJ1-2, with TRBD1 matching 8 bases. CDR3 length: 16 amino acids. Germline CDR1 SGDLS, CDR2 YYNGEE. V trimming: 3 bases; J trimming: 4 bases; junction bases outside the gene matches: 11.

The chain uses TRBV18 and TRBJ2-7; D remains unclear. The germline gives CDR1 KGHSH, CDR2 LQKENI. Trimming removed 6 bases at V and 3 bases at J, with 3 bases between. The CDR3 contains 10 residues. The CDR3 is CASSNYEQYF. DNA for the CDR3: TGTGCCAGCTCTAACTACGAGCAGTACTTC.

The rearrangement links TRBV11-2 to TRBJ2-1; TRBD2 might be the D (5 bases). Germline-derived CDR1 and CDR2 are SGHAT and FQNNGV. The CDR3 runs 13 residues. Trimming took off 1 base at V and 6 bases at J, with 7 bases between the two ends. CDR3 sequence: CASSLGSANEQFF. CDR3 DNA sequence: TGTGCCAGCAGCTTAGGTAGCGCCAATGAGCAGTTCTTC. The full variable domain, with the rest looked up from reference TRBV11-2 and TRBJ2-1, is EAGVAQSPRYKIIEKRQSVAFWCNPISGHATLYWYQQILGQGPKLLIQFQNNGVVDDSQLPKDRFSAERLKGVDSTLKIQPAKLEDSAVYLCASSLGSANEQFFGPGTRLTVL.

This clone has more than one count but fewer than ten. The chain is built from TRBV19 and TRBJ2-7, with D maybe TRBD1 (5 bases). Germline CDR1 is LNHDA and CDR2 is SQIVND (reference sequence). The V gene lost 5 bases and the J gene lost 2 bases, with 19 bases spanning the gap. There are 16 residues in the CDR3. CDR3 DNA sequence: TGTGCCAGTAGTGTCGTTTTCTCGGACACCCCCTACGAGCAGTACTTC. Protein: CASSVVFSDTPYEQYF.

This clone was counted only a few times. The chain carries TRBV5-5 and TRBJ1-1; no clear D. The CDR3 is 14 amino acids. V was trimmed by 1 base and J by 0 bases, leaving 7 bases between them. The germline V gene encodes CDR1 SGHKS and CDR2 YYEKEE (reference sequence). CDR3 residues: CASSLQLMNTEAFF. The DNA for the CDR3 is TGTGCCAGCAGCTTGCAGTTAATGAACACTGAAGCTTTCTTT.

The chain joins TRBV29-1 to TRBJ1-5; weak D call: TRBD1 (5 bases). Germline V gives CDR1 SQVTM, CDR2 ANQGSEA. V lost 4 bases, J lost 1 base, and 11 bases lay in between. The CDR3 sequence is 14 residues long. This CDR3 reads CSVVTAGSNQPQHF. The DNA of the CDR3 is TGCAGCGTTGTTACGGCAGGGAGCAATCAGCCCCAGCATTTT.

Of note for this clone: The sample has other DNA sequences that encode this CDR3 too. This chain links TRBV9 with TRBJ1-2, with 7 positions matching TRBD1. CDR1 SGDLS and CDR2 YYNGEE come from the germline V gene. This CDR3 spans 14 amino acids. J lost 1 base, V lost 0 bases, and 0 bases had no gene match. CDR3 bases: TGTGCCAGCAGCGTAGGACAGGGTAACTATGGCTACACCTTC. Residues: CASSVGQGNYGYTF.